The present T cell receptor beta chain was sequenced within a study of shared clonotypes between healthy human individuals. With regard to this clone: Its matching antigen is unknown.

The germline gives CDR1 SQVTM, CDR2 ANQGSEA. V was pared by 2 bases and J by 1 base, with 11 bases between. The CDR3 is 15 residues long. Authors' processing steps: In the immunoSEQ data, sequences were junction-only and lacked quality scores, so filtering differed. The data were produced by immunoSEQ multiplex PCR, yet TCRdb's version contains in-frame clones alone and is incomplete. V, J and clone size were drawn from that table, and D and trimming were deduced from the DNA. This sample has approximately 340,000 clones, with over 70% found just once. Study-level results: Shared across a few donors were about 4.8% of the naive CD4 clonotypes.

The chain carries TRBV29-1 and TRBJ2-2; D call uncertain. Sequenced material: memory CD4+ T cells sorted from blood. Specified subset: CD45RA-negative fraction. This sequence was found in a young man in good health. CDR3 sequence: CSVEFPDLNTGELFF. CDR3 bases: TGCAGCGTTGAATTTCCGGACCTGAACACCGGGGAGCTGTTTTTT.